Listed below are T cell receptor beta chains from one sample, sequenced in a study of vaccination and CD4 T cells after COVID-19. From the PCR reads, TCRdb called clonotypes with MiXCR, one entry per CDR3 protein. This table has 17,000 or so distinct CDR3 sequences, 45% appearing once. Their target antigens are unknown. Sequences were derived from CD4+ T cells from blood, cultured in vitro, sampled before SARS-CoV-2 vaccination. Every receptor here comes from a human donor who received a COVID-19 vaccine. CDR3s include the opening cysteine and the closing phenylalanine or tryptophan. D genes are given only for firm matches. A clone size is listed for some rows: how often the clone was seen (once, few, many), or a class if it is expanded.

cdr3_nt: TGCGCCAGCAGCCGCCGACCTATAGGGGGCGTAGAGACAGATACGCAGTATTTT
cdr3_aa: CASSRRPIGGVETDTQYF
j_call: TRBJ2-3
v_call: TRBV5-1
clone_size: medium-sized
d_call: TRBD1

cdr3_nt: TGTGCCAGCAGTTTGGCCGCGGGGGGGACCTACGAGCAGTACTTC
cdr3_aa: CASSLAAGGTYEQYF
j_call: TRBJ2-7
v_call: TRBV12-3/TRBV12-4
clone_size: -
d_call: TRBD2

cdr3_nt: TGTGCCAGCAGCCGACAGGGCCTTAGCAATCAGCCCCAGCATTTT
cdr3_aa: CASSRQGLSNQPQHF
j_call: TRBJ1-5
v_call: TRBV12-3/TRBV12-4
clone_size: -
d_call: TRBD1

cdr3_nt: TGCAGTGCTAGTCCGCGGCAGGGAGGAACTAATGAAAAACTGTTTTTT
cdr3_aa: CSASPRQGGTNEKLFF
j_call: TRBJ1-4
v_call: TRBV20-1
clone_size: few
d_call: -

cdr3_nt: TGTGCCTGGAGTGTTGCAGGGCGAACTGAAGCTTTCTTT
cdr3_aa: CAWSVAGRTEAFF
j_call: TRBJ1-1
v_call: TRBV30
clone_size: few
d_call: -

cdr3_nt: TGTGCCAGCAGAATAAGCGTGGGGGGGCCCCCTGAAGGGGAGCTGTTTTTT
cdr3_aa: CASRISVGGPPEGELFF
j_call: TRBJ2-2
v_call: TRBV6-1
clone_size: -
d_call: -

cdr3_nt: TGTGCCAGCAGTTACCAAGATACGCAGTATTTT
cdr3_aa: CASSYQDTQYF
j_call: TRBJ2-3
v_call: TRBV6-5
clone_size: -
d_call: -

cdr3_nt: TGTGCCAGCAGTTTATTAGGGCAGCCCTCTGGGGCCAACGTCCTGACTTTC
cdr3_aa: CASSLLGQPSGANVLTF
j_call: TRBJ2-6
v_call: TRBV27
clone_size: -
d_call: -

cdr3_nt: TGCAGTGCGAGAGACAGGAAAAACATTCAGTACTTC
cdr3_aa: CSARDRKNIQYF
j_call: TRBJ2-4
v_call: TRBV20-1
clone_size: -
d_call: -

cdr3_nt: TGTGCCAGCAGCTTAGTAGGGACAGGGGTGGGAGGCTCCTACGAGCAGTACTTC
cdr3_aa: CASSLVGTGVGGSYEQYF
j_call: TRBJ2-7
v_call: TRBV7-2
clone_size: -
d_call: TRBD1

cdr3_nt: TGTGCCACCAGTGATTGGGACGGGCAGCACAATGAGCAGTTCTTC
cdr3_aa: CATSDWDGQHNEQFF
j_call: TRBJ2-1
v_call: TRBV24-1
clone_size: few
d_call: -

cdr3_nt: TGTGCCACCAGTGATTTGGGACAGGGGTTAAAATCAGATACGCAGTATTTT
cdr3_aa: CATSDLGQGLKSDTQYF
j_call: TRBJ2-3
v_call: TRBV24-1
clone_size: -
d_call: TRBD1

cdr3_nt: TGCGCCAGCAGCTTGGGCTCGGGAGAGACCCAGTACTTC
cdr3_aa: CASSLGSGETQYF
j_call: TRBJ2-5
v_call: TRBV5-1
clone_size: few
d_call: -

cdr3_nt: TGTGCCACCAGTGATTCCTGGACTGGCGGGGAGCTGTTTTTT
cdr3_aa: CATSDSWTGGELFF
j_call: TRBJ2-2
v_call: TRBV24-1
clone_size: -
d_call: -

cdr3_nt: TGTGCCAGTAGTTCAGGGTGGGAGACCCAGTACTTC
cdr3_aa: CASSSGWETQYF
j_call: TRBJ2-5
v_call: TRBV19
clone_size: few
d_call: -

cdr3_nt: TGTGCCAGCAGCTCCCCCCTAAGCGGGGGGGACACAGATACGCAGTATTTT
cdr3_aa: CASSSPLSGGDTDTQYF
j_call: TRBJ2-3
v_call: TRBV7-9
clone_size: few
d_call: TRBD2

cdr3_nt: TGTGCCAGTAGTATGACAGGACGCACAGATACGCAGTATTTT
cdr3_aa: CASSMTGRTDTQYF
j_call: TRBJ2-3
v_call: TRBV19
clone_size: few
d_call: -

cdr3_nt: TGTGCCACCACGGGCCAGGGGAACACCGGGGAGCTGTTTTTT
cdr3_aa: CATTGQGNTGELFF
j_call: TRBJ2-2
v_call: TRBV24-1
clone_size: -
d_call: -

cdr3_nt: TGTGCCACCTCGGACAGGGAAAGAAATGGCTACACCTTC
cdr3_aa: CATSDRERNGYTF
j_call: TRBJ1-2
v_call: TRBV24-1
clone_size: -
d_call: TRBD1

cdr3_nt: TGCGCCAGCAGTAAGGGACTAGCGGGGGCCGGGGAGACCCAGTACTTC
cdr3_aa: CASSKGLAGAGETQYF
j_call: TRBJ2-5
v_call: TRBV10-1
clone_size: -
d_call: TRBD2

cdr3_nt: TGTGCCAGTAGTATCACAGTTAACTATGGCTACACCTTC
cdr3_aa: CASSITVNYGYTF
j_call: TRBJ1-2
v_call: TRBV19
clone_size: -
d_call: -

cdr3_nt: TGCGCCAGCGCCCGACTAGCGGGGGGGAACACAGATACGCAGTATTTT
cdr3_aa: CASARLAGGNTDTQYF
j_call: TRBJ2-3
v_call: TRBV5-1
clone_size: -
d_call: TRBD2

cdr3_nt: TGCAGTGCTAGGGCGGGACTAGCGGGTGTTACCGGGGAGCTGTTTTTT
cdr3_aa: CSARAGLAGVTGELFF
j_call: TRBJ2-2
v_call: TRBV20-1
clone_size: few
d_call: TRBD2

cdr3_nt: TGTGCCAGCAGCAAAGATGATAGAGAATTTAACTATGGCTACACCTTC
cdr3_aa: CASSKDDREFNYGYTF
j_call: TRBJ1-2
v_call: TRBV21-1
clone_size: -
d_call: -

cdr3_nt: TGCAGTGCCATAGGGGCCTCACCGGGCGACACTGAAGCTTTCTTT
cdr3_aa: CSAIGASPGDTEAFF
j_call: TRBJ1-1
v_call: TRBV20-1
clone_size: -
d_call: -

cdr3_nt: TGTGCCAGCAGCAAACGGGACATACCTAGGAACACTGAAGCTTTCTTT
cdr3_aa: CASSKRDIPRNTEAFF
j_call: TRBJ1-1
v_call: TRBV21-1
clone_size: -
d_call: -

cdr3_nt: TGTGCCAGCAGTGAAGCGGAGGTCTCCTATAATTCACCCCTCCACTTT
cdr3_aa: CASSEAEVSYNSPLHF
j_call: TRBJ1-6
v_call: TRBV6-1
clone_size: -
d_call: -

cdr3_nt: TGCGCCAGCAGCTTGGGGTATGGGGATACGCAGTATTTT
cdr3_aa: CASSLGYGDTQYF
j_call: TRBJ2-3
v_call: TRBV5-1
clone_size: -
d_call: -